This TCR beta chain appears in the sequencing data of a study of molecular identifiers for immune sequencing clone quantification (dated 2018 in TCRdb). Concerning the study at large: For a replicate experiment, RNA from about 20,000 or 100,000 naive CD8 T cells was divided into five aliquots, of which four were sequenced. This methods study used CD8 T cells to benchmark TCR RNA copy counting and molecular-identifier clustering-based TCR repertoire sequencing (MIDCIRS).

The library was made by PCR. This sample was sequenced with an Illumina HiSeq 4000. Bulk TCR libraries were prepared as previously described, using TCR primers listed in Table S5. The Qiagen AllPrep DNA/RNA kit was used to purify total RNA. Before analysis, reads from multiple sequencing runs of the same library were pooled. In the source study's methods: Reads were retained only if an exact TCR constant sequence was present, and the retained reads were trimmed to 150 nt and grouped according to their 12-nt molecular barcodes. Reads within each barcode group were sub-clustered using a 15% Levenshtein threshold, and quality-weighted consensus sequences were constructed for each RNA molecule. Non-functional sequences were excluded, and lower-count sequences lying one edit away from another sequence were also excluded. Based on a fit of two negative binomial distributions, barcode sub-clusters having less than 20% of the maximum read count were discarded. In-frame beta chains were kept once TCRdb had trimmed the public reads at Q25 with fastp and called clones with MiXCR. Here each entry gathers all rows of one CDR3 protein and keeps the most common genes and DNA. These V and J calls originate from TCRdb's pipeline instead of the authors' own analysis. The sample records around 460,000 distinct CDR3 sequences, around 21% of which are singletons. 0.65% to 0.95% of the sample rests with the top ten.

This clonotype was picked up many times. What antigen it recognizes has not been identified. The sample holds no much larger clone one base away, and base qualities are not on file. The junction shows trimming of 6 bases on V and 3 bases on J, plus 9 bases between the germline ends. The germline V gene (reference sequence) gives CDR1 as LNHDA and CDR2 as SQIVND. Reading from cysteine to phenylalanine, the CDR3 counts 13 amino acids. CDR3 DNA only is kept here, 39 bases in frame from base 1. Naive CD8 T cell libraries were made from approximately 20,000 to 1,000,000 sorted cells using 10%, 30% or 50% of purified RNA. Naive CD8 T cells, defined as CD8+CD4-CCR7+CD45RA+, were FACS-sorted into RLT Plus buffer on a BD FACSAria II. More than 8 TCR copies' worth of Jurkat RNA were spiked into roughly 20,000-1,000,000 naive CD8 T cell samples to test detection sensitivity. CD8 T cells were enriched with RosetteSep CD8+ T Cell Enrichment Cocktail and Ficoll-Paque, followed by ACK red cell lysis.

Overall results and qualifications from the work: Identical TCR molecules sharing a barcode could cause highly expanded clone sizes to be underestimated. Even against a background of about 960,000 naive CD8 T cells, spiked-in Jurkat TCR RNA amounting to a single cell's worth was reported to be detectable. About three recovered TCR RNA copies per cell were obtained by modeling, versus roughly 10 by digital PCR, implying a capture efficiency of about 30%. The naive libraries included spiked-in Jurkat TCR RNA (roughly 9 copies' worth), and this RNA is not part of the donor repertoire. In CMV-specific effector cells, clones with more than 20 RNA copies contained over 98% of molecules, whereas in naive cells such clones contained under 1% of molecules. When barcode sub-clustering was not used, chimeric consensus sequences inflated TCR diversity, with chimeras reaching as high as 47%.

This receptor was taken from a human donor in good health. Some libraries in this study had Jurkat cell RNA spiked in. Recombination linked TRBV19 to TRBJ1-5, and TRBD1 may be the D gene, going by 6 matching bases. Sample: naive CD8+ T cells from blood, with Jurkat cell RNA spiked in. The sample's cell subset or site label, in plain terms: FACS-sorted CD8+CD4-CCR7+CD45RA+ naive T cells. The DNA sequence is TGTGCCAGTAGAGACAGGAACAATCAGCCCCAGCATTTT. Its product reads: CASRDRNNQPQHF.